Listed below are T cell receptor beta chains from one sample, sequenced in a study of T cells after yellow fever vaccination. TCRdb reanalysed the 5' RACE reads using MiXCR and keeps one entry per CDR3 protein. The table shows around 60,000 distinct CDR3 sequences, with around 5.4% occurring only once. Source: PBMCs, either bulk or a sorted T-cell subset (CD4+, CD8+, memory, or dextramer-sorted; not recorded which), taken on the day of the yellow fever booster vaccination. These receptors originate from a man aged 18 to 30 who received the YFV17D yellow fever vaccine. CDR3s include the opening cysteine and the closing phenylalanine or tryptophan. D genes are given only for firm matches. Some rows mark clone size as missing; the rest say once, few, many or name a class of expanded clone.

TRBD1,TRBV11-2,TRBJ1-1,many,CASTGQVNTEAFF,TGTGCCAGCACCGGACAGGTGAACACTGAAGCTTTCTTT
-,TRBV10-2,TRBJ1-1,many,CASSGTNTEAFF,TGCGCCAGCAGTGGGACGAACACTGAAGCTTTCTTT
-,TRBV4-3,TRBJ1-1,-,CASSRGFSEAFF,TGCGCCAGCAGCCGGGGGTTTTCTGAAGCTTTCTTT
-,TRBV4-1,TRBJ2-2,few,CASSQVGGIGELFF,TGCGCCAGCAGCCAAGTCGGAGGGATCGGGGAGCTGTTTTTT
TRBD1,TRBV5-1,TRBJ2-2,-,CASSWDRGPVTGELFF,TGCGCCAGCAGCTGGGACAGGGGGCCGGTCACCGGGGAGCTGTTTTTT
-,TRBV5-4,TRBJ1-2,few,CASRGGSDYGYTF,TGTGCCAGCAGAGGCGGGTCGGACTATGGCTACACCTTC
TRBD1,TRBV3-1,TRBJ1-1,few,CASSLTRGRTEAFF,TGTGCCAGCAGCCTGACGAGGGGGCGGACTGAAGCTTTCTTT
-,TRBV6-5,TRBJ2-1,-,CASSPGREQFF,TGTGCCAGCAGCCCCGGGCGTGAGCAGTTCTTC
-,TRBV29-1,TRBJ1-3,many,CSVDVQGRGNTIYF,TGCAGCGTTGATGTCCAGGGGAGAGGAAACACCATATATTTT
-,TRBV14,TRBJ1-3,-,CASSFGLFSGNTIYF,TGTGCCAGCAGCTTTGGACTTTTCTCTGGAAACACCATATATTTT
-,TRBV6-5,TRBJ1-1,many,CASSKVGEGDTEAFF,TGTGCCAGCAGCAAGGTGGGGGAAGGTGACACTGAAGCTTTCTTT
-,TRBV7-8,TRBJ2-7,many,CASSLTSSAAYEQYF,TGTGCCAGCAGCTTAACTTCCAGTGCTGCCTACGAGCAGTACTTC
TRBD2,TRBV5-1,TRBJ2-2,many,CASSHPLAGGNTGELFF,TGCGCCAGCAGCCATCCACTAGCGGGGGGGAACACCGGGGAGCTGTTTTTT
-,TRBV4-1,TRBJ2-7,many,CASSQGDDNYEQYF,TGCGCCAGCAGCCAAGGGGACGACAACTACGAGCAGTACTTC
-,TRBV7-9,TRBJ1-1,many,CASSPAVAGTEAFF,TGTGCCAGCAGCCCCGCAGTGGCGGGCACTGAAGCTTTCTTT
-,TRBV5-4,TRBJ1-4,-,CASSPRANEKLFF,TGTGCCAGCAGCCCCCGGGCCAATGAAAAACTGTTTTTT
-,TRBV29-1,TRBJ2-1,many,CSVISWTEQFF,TGCAGCGTGATTTCGTGGACCGAGCAGTTCTTC
-,TRBV15,TRBJ2-3,-,CATSRRLERTDTQYF,TGTGCCACCAGCAGGAGACTAGAACGCACAGATACGCAGTATTTT
-,TRBV24-1,TRBJ1-2,-,CATSEAGYGYTF,TGTGCCACCAGTGAGGCAGGCTATGGCTACACCTTC
TRBD1,TRBV5-1,TRBJ2-7,many,CASSPGQPISALYEQYF,TGCGCCAGCAGCCCGGGACAGCCAATATCGGCCCTCTACGAGCAGTACTTC
-,TRBV20-1,TRBJ2-3,many,CSARDVRLVADTQYF,TGCAGTGCTAGAGATGTTCGGCTAGTTGCAGATACGCAGTATTTT
-,TRBV7-8,TRBJ2-1,many,CASSFRRNNEQFF,TGTGCCAGCAGCTTCCGCAGAAACAATGAGCAGTTCTTC
-,TRBV24-1,TRBJ2-5,few,CATGGTLLGETQYF,TGTGCCACCGGGGGGACTCTCTTAGGGGAGACCCAGTACTTC
-,TRBV4-2,TRBJ1-4,many,CASSAANEKLFF,TGTGCCAGCAGCGCAGCTAATGAAAAACTGTTTTTT
TRBD2,TRBV6-6,TRBJ2-7,many,CASSYGEGTYEQYF,TGTGCCAGCAGTTACGGGGAGGGGACCTACGAGCAGTACTTC
TRBD1,TRBV4-1,TRBJ2-1,few,CASRWTGGNEQFF,TGCGCCAGCCGCTGGACAGGGGGCAATGAGCAGTTCTTC
TRBD2,TRBV7-2,TRBJ2-1,few,CASSPGLAGYNEQFF,TGTGCCAGCAGCCCGGGACTAGCGGGGTACAATGAGCAGTTCTTC
TRBD2,TRBV20-1,TRBJ2-3,few,CSATDVGGDTDTQYF,TGCAGTGCGACGGACGTGGGGGGGGACACAGATACGCAGTATTTT
-,TRBV7-9,TRBJ2-7,many,CASSFHPGLLSYEQYF,TGTGCCAGCAGCTTTCACCCGGGCTTGCTGTCCTACGAGCAGTACTTC
TRBD1,TRBV18,TRBJ2-6,few,CASSRRDRDVGANVLTF,TGTGCCAGCTCACGCCGGGACAGGGATGTCGGGGCCAACGTCCTGACTTTC
-,TRBV18,TRBJ2-1,many,CASSPPGEMIAYNEQFF,TGTGCCAGCTCACCACCGGGGGAAATGATCGCCTACAATGAGCAGTTCTTC
TRBD1,TRBV6-5,TRBJ2-1,few,CASSMGQSSYNEQFF,TGTGCCAGCAGTATGGGACAGAGCTCCTACAATGAGCAGTTCTTC
-,TRBV24-1,TRBJ1-1,many,CATRSQADTEAFF,TGTGCCACCAGAAGTCAGGCGGACACTGAAGCTTTCTTT
-,TRBV29-1,TRBJ2-5,many,CSVEVGIQETQYF,TGCAGCGTTGAAGTGGGAATCCAAGAGACCCAGTACTTC
-,TRBV5-1,TRBJ1-3,few,CASSLARNGVSGNTIYF,TGCGCCAGCAGCTTGGCCAGGAACGGGGTCTCTGGAAACACCATATATTTT
TRBD1,TRBV5-1,TRBJ1-4,few,CASSSTGLATNEKLFF,TGCGCCAGCAGTTCGACAGGGCTAGCAACTAATGAAAAACTGTTTTTT
TRBD1,TRBV7-2,TRBJ2-4,few,CASSPNPGGARNIQYF,TGTGCCAGCAGCCCGAATCCAGGGGGCGCGAGAAACATTCAGTACTTC
TRBD2,TRBV6-2/TRBV6-3,TRBJ2-3,few,CASSPRPSGGVAADTQYF,TGTGCCAGCAGCCCCCGGCCTAGCGGGGGGGTTGCAGCAGATACGCAGTATTTT
TRBD1,TRBV5-1,TRBJ1-1,-,CSSSPSQGWHTEAFF,TGCTCCAGCAGCCCATCACAGGGGTGGCACACTGAAGCTTTCTTT
TRBD1,TRBV20-1,TRBJ1-5,-,CSARGGTGRGPQHF,TGCAGTGCTAGAGGGGGGACAGGGCGCGGGCCCCAGCATTTT
-,TRBV5-5,TRBJ1-4,many,CASSFYDGNNEKLFF,TGTGCCAGCAGCTTCTATGACGGAAACAATGAAAAACTGTTTTTT
-,TRBV5-4,TRBJ2-3,few,CASSPTRGAGVDTQYF,TGTGCCAGCAGCCCAACCCGGGGGGCCGGTGTCGATACGCAGTATTTT
TRBD1,TRBV4-3,TRBJ2-1,many,CASSRDRGSYNEQFF,TGCGCCAGCAGCCGGGACAGGGGCTCCTACAATGAGCAGTTCTTC
-,TRBV10-3,TRBJ1-1,many,CAIREGRNTEAFF,TGTGCCATCAGAGAGGGCCGGAACACTGAAGCTTTCTTT
-,TRBV6-5,TRBJ2-7,many,CASRGTAFEQYF,TGTGCCAGCAGGGGGACTGCCTTCGAGCAGTACTTC
-,TRBV5-1,TRBJ2-7,many,CASSLVSPYEQYF,TGCGCCAGCAGCTTGGTGTCCCCTTACGAGCAGTACTTC
TRBD1,TRBV6-2/TRBV6-3,TRBJ2-7,few,CASSYVGTASYEQYF,TGTGCCAGCAGTTACGTCGGGACAGCATCCTACGAGCAGTACTTC
-,TRBV2,TRBJ1-6,-,CATRQKGGPYNSPLHF,TGTGCCACCCGGCAGAAGGGCGGCCCCTATAATTCTCCCCTCCACTTT
TRBD1,TRBV2,TRBJ2-4,-,CASSLIQGGNIQYF,TGTGCCAGCAGCCTCATACAGGGGGGAAACATTCAGTACTTC
TRBD1,TRBV29-1,TRBJ2-7,few,CSIRDRDLDEQYF,TGCAGCATCCGGGACAGGGATCTCGACGAGCAGTACTTC
-,TRBV4-2,TRBJ1-1,many,CASSQDRGPEAFF,TGTGCCAGCAGCCAAGACCGGGGGCCTGAAGCTTTCTTT
TRBD2,TRBV5-5,TRBJ2-1,many,CASSQRTSGGNEQFF,TGTGCCAGCAGCCAGCGGACTAGCGGTGGGAATGAGCAGTTCTTC